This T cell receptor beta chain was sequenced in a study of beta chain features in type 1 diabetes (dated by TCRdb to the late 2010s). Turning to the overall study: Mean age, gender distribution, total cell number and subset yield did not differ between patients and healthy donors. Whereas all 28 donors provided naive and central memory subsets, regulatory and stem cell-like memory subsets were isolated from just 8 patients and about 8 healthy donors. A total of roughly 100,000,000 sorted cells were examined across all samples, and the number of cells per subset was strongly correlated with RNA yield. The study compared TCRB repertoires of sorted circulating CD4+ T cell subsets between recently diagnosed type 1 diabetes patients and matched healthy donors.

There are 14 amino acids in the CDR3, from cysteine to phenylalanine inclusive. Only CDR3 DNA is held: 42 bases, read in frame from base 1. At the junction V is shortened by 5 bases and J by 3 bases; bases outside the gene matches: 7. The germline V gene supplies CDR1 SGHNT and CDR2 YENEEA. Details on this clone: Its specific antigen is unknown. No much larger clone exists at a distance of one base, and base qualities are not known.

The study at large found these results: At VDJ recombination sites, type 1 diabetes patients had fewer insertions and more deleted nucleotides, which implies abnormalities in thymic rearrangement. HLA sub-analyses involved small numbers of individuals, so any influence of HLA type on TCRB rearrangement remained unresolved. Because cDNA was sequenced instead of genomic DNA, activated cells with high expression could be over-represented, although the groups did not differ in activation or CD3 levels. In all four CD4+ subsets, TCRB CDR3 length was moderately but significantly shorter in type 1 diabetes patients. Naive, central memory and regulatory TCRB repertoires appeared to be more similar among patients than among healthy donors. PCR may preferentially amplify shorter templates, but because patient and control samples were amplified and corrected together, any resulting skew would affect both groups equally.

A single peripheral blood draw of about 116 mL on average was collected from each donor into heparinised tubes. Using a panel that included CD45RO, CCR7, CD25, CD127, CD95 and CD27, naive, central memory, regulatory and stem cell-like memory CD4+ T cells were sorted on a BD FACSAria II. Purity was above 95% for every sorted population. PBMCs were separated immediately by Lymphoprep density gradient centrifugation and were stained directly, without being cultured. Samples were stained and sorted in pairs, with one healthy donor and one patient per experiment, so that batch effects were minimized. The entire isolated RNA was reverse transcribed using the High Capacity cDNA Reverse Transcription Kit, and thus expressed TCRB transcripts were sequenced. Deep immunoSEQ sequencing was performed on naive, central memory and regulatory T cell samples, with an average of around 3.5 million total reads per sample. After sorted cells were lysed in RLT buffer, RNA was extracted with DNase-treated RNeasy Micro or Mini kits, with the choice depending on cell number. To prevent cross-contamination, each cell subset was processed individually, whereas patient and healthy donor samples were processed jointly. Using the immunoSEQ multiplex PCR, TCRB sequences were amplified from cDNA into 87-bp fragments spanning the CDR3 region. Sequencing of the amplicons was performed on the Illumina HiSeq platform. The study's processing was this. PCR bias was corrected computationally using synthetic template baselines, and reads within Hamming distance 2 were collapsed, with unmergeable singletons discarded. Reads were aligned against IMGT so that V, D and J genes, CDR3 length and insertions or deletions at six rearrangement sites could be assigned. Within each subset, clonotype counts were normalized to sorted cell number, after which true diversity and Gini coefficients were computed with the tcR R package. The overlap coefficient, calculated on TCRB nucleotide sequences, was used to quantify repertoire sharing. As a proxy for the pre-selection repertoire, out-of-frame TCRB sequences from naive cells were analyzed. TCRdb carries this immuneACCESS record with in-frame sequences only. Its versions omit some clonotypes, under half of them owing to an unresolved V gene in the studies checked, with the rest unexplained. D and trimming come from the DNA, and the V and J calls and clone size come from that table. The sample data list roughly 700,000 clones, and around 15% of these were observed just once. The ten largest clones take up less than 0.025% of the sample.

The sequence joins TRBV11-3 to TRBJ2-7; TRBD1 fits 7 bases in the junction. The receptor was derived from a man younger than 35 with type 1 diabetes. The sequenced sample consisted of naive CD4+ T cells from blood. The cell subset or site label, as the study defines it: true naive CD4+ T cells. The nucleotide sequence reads TGTGCCAGCAGCCCTAGGGACAGCAGCTACGAGCAGTACTTC. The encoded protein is CASSPRDSSYEQYF.